The following is a T cell receptor (beta chain) sequence with its context. PCR used 60 Vbeta primers and 13 Jbeta primers. Clones were read by immunoSEQ multiplex PCR, and TCRdb kept only the in-frame ones, dropping some. Counted here are about 160,000 clones, 70% to 90% occurring once; the ten biggest clones make up roughly 7.6%. Deletions cut 6 bases from V and 3 bases from J, with 9 bases between. The CDR3 length is 13 residues. Germline assignment: CDR1 SSHAT and CDR2 FNYEAQ (reference sequence). This entry is derived from a study of cytomegalovirus exposure and HLA in healthy donors. Study at large: Around 190 million T cells yielded 117 million unique TCR beta sequences, as an earlier analysis found.

Sequenced: PBMCs. The gene calls are TRBV7-7 and TRBJ1-3; D is undetermined. This TCR came from a woman aged 25 to 39 in good health and CMV-seropositive. The CDR3 coding sequence is TGTGCCAGCAGTTTGAACTATGGAAACACCATATATTTT. Protein: CASSLNYGNTIYF. The full variable domain, completed using reference TRBV7-7 and TRBJ1-3, is GAGVSQSPRYKVTKRGQDVTLRCDPISSHATLYWYQQALGQGPEFLTYFNYEAQPDKSGLPSDRFSAERPEGSISTLTIQRTEQRDSAMYRCASSLNYGNTIYFGEGSWLTVV.